The 17 T cell receptor beta chains listed next were all sequenced from one sample in a study of cytomegalovirus exposure and HLA in healthy donors. The study ran its PCR with 60 Vbeta and 13 Jbeta primers. Assay used: immunoSEQ multiplex PCR; TCRdb lists only in-frame clones, some missing. The table includes more than 140,000 clones, approximately 82% detected once. The source material was PBMCs. These receptors all come from a woman aged 40-49 years in good health and CMV-seronegative.

The V call is TRBV29-1, the J call TRBJ2-2, with TRBD2 matching 9 bases. CDR3 size: 15 residues. The V and J ends lost 4 bases and 5 bases, in that order; junction bases with no gene match: 8. Germline CDR1 reads SQVTM; CDR2 reads ANQGSEA. Here the CDR3 reads CSVGPGLASTGELFF. In DNA form, the CDR3 reads TGCAGCGTTGGCCCGGGACTAGCTTCGACCGGGGAGCTGTTTTTT.

The chain has TRBV7-9 and TRBJ2-1; D remains unclear. The V gene's germline CDR1 is SEHNR and CDR2 FQNEAQ (reference sequence). V lost 8 bases and J 4 bases, leaving 12 bases between the germline ends. The CDR3 sequence is 13 residues long. The CDR3 DNA reads TGTGCCAGCCGCGCGCCCCCATACAATGAGCAGTTCTTC. Translating gives CASRAPPYNEQFF.

CDR3 coding DNA: TGTGCCAGCAGCCAGGGGCTTGGACCTAGGGGGACTGAAGCTTTCTTT. Translating it yields CASSQGLGPRGTEAFF. The rearrangement uses TRBV4-2 and TRBJ1-1; weak D call: TRBD1 (6 bases). This CDR3 is built from 16 residues. CDR1 and CDR2 from the germline V gene are LGHNA and YNFKEQ. V gave up 3 bases and J gave up 5 bases, with 19 bases separating them.

CDR3 sequence: CASSVAPGVVGANVLTF. The CDR3 coding sequence is TGTGCCAGCAGCGTAGCTCCGGGGGTAGTTGGGGCCAACGTCCTGACTTTC. This chain uses TRBV9 with TRBJ2-6; TRBD2 might be the D (6 bases). V lost 0 bases to trimming and J lost 3 bases, with 13 bases between them. Germline CDR1 and CDR2: SGDLS and YYNGEE. This CDR3 has 17 amino acids.

The chain combines TRBV2 with TRBJ1-5; 10 bases align to TRBD1. The V gene's germline CDR1 is SNHLY and CDR2 FYNNEI. With 4 bases clipped from V and 7 bases from J, the junction kept 7 bases outside the gene matches. The CDR3 is made up of 15 amino acids. CDR3 DNA sequence: TGTGCCAGCAGTGGACAGGGGGCGGCGGGACAGCCCCAGCATTTT. This sequence encodes CASSGQGAAGQPQHF. Full variable domain (rest looked up from reference TRBV2 and TRBJ1-5): EPEVTQTPSHQVTQMGQEVILRCVPISNHLYFYWYRQILGQKVEFLVSFYNNEISEKSEIFDDQFSVERPDGSNFTLKIRSTKLEDSAMYFCASSGQGAAGQPQHFGDGTRLSIL.

This clone was seen a handful of times. The V call is TRBV7-9, the J call TRBJ2-6, with 7 bases aligning to TRBD1. The V and J ends lost 4 bases and 2 bases, in that order; junction bases with no gene match: 5. The CDR3 has 16 amino acids. CDR1 is SEHNR, CDR2 FQNEAQ, per germline (reference sequence). CDR3 loop: CASSSPGTAGANVLTF. CDR3 DNA: TGTGCCAGCAGCTCGCCGGGGACAGCTGGGGCCAACGTCCTGACTTTC.

This chain connects TRBV5-1 to TRBJ2-2; 14 bases are a match to TRBD2. Losses at the gene ends were 4 bases for V and 10 bases for J; bases not matched to a gene: 21. CDR1 and CDR2 (germline): SGHRS, YFSETQ. The CDR3 is 20 residues long. For the CDR3, the DNA is TGCGCCAGCAGCCCTCAATCCGGACTAGCGGGAGGAAGGTACCCCGAGGAGCTGTTTTTT. Translation: CASSPQSGLAGGRYPEELFF.

With respect to this clone: One end of the junction does not line up with germline, which may come from a read error. The rearrangement joins TRBV28 to TRBJ2-7; perhaps TRBD1 as D (5 bases). This CDR3 region has 15 residues. Germline values: CDR1 MDHEN, CDR2 SYDVKM. The CDR3 reads CATAELATAPGGQNF. DNA of the CDR3: TGTGCCACCGCCGAACTTGCAACCGCCCCGGGCGGACAAAACTTC.

This chain joins TRBV6-6 and TRBJ2-4; 9 nucleotides align to TRBD1. The trim removed 6 bases at V and 2 bases at J, leaving 8 bases unmatched. This CDR3 is built from 16 residues. CDR1 and CDR2 from the germline V gene are MNHNY and SVGAGI (reference sequence). The CDR3 bases are TGTGCCAGCAGCCTCGGACAGGGGTCGTCCAAAAACATTCAGTACTTC. It translates to CASSLGQGSSKNIQYF.

The chain links TRBV4-2 to TRBJ2-7; D not certain. From germline, CDR1 is LGHNA and CDR2 YNFKEQ. V was shortened by 1 base and J by 4 bases, with 17 bases between the two germline ends. The CDR3 totals 16 residues. CDR3 amino acids: CASSQGLSTTPYEQYF. CDR3 in DNA: TGTGCCAGCAGCCAAGGACTGAGCACGACTCCGTACGAGCAGTACTTC.

The chain recombines TRBV30 with TRBJ1-3; D unresolved. The CDR3 totals 13 residues. From germline, CDR1 is GTSNPN and CDR2 SVGIG (reference sequence). The ends were cut back, 5 bases at V and 0 bases at J, with 8 bases in the middle. As DNA, the CDR3 is TGTGCCTGGGACACCAGCTCTGGAAACACCATATATTTT. Amino acids: CAWDTSSGNTIYF.

V is TRBV28 and J is TRBJ2-2; TRBD2 matches at 8 bases. CDR1 and CDR2 from the germline V gene are MDHEN and SYDVKM. V shed 9 bases and J 0 bases; nucleotides not matched to a gene: 0. The CDR3 loop spans 13 amino acids. CDR3 amino acids: CASSGANTGELFF. CDR3 nucleotide sequence: TGTGCCAGTAGCGGGGCGAACACCGGGGAGCTGTTTTTT. Complete variable domain (other parts from reference TRBV28 and TRBJ2-2): DVKVTQSSRYLVKRTGEKVFLECVQDMDHENMFWYRQDPGLGLRLIYFSYDVKMKEKGDIPEGYSVSREKKERFSLILESASTNQTSMYLCASSGANTGELFFGEGSRLTVL.

The genes are TRBV27 and TRBJ2-1, with a tentative D call TRBD1 (6 bases). The ends were cut back, 0 bases at V and 0 bases at J, with 18 bases in the middle. The CDR3 loop spans 19 amino acids. Germline V CDR1 and CDR2: MNHEY, SMNVEV (reference sequence). The CDR3 protein is CASSLSSRGLIISYNEQFF. The CDR3 DNA follows: TGTGCCAGCAGTTTATCGAGCAGGGGCTTGATTATCTCCTACAATGAGCAGTTCTTC.

The chain links TRBV10-1 to TRBJ2-7; 8 bases agree with TRBD1. The CDR3 contains 15 residues. Trimming took 8 bases from V and 2 from J; bases not matched to a gene: 11. The germline V gene encodes CDR1 WNHNN and CDR2 SYGVQD (reference sequence). DNA of the CDR3: TGCGCCAGCGCCGAGTGGGGACAGGTGACCTACGAGCAGTACTTC. Its protein is CASAEWGQVTYEQYF.

This clone was detected a few times. V and J are TRBV28 and TRBJ1-2; tentative D call: TRBD1 (5 bases). V gave up 2 bases and J gave up 8 bases, with 18 bases separating them. This CDR3 contains 15 residues. Per germline, CDR1 MDHEN and CDR2 SYDVKM. DNA of the CDR3: TGTGCCAGCAGTTTAGGTTTTAAGGGAAGGGGCGGCTACACCTTC. It translates to CASSLGFKGRGGYTF.

The chain combines TRBV27 with TRBJ2-1; the match to TRBD2 covers 11 bases. The germline CDR1 and CDR2 sequences are MNHEY and SMNVEV (reference sequence). V gave up 6 bases and J gave up 8 bases; unmatched junction bases: 9. The CDR3 runs 15 residues. The CDR3, as DNA: TGTGCCAGCAGAGAATTAGCGGGAGGGATCGATGAGCAGTTCTTC. Its translation is CASRELAGGIDEQFF.

This chain joins TRBV19 and TRBJ1-5; 10 bases are a match to TRBD1. CDR1 and CDR2 from the germline V gene are LNHDA and SQIVND (reference sequence). CDR3 size: 19 residues. V shed 3 bases, J shed 1 base, and the junction held 12 bases outside the gene matches. CDR3 bases: TGTGCCAGTAGTATGTATGGGACAGGGGACTTTAGGAGCAATCAGCCCCAGCATTTT. It encodes CASSMYGTGDFRSNQPQHF.